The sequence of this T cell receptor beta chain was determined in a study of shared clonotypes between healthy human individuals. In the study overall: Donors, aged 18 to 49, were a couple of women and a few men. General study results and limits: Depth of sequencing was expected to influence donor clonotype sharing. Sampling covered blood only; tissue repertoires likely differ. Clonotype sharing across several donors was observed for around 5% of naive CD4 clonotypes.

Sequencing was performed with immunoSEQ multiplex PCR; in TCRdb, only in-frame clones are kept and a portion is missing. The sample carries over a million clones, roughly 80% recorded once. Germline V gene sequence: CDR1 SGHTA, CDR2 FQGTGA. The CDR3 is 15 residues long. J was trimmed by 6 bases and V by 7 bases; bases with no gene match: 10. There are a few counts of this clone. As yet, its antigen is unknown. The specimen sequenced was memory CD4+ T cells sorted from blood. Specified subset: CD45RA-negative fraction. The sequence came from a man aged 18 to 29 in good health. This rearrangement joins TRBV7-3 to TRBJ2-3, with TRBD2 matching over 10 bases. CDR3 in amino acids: CASMRASGGFDTQYF. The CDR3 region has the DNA TGTGCCAGCATGCGGGCTAGCGGGGGTTTTGATACGCAGTATTTT.